This TCR beta chain was profiled in a study of blood T cell repertoires in COVID-19. Study context: PBMCs, B-cell-depleted T cells, or T cells provided the cDNA or gDNA that made up the material.

Produced via immunoSEQ multiplex PCR; TCRdb's table is partial and in-frame only. The repertoire consists of 10,000 to 15,000 clones, with under 80% occurring once and the leading ten covering about a third. Sequenced sample: peripheral blood. This receptor was obtained from a human donor in a cohort sampled during active COVID-19.

CDR3 in amino acids: CASSRSRQGQAFF. The CDR3 region has the DNA TGTGCCAGCAGTCGCTCTCGACAGGGACAAGCTTTCTTT. The V call is TRBV12-3 or TRBV12-4, the J call TRBJ1-1; 7 bases agree with TRBD1. V dropped 5 bases and J dropped 9; count of bases not matched to a gene: 9. This CDR3 is built from 13 residues.